This TCR beta chain was profiled in a study of shared clonotypes between healthy human individuals. Points from the study as a whole: Non-shared clonotypes displayed generation probabilities falling below those of clonotypes present in all four donors. Shared across several donors were around 5% of the naive CD4 clonotypes.

Germline V gene sequence: CDR1 SQVTM, CDR2 ANQGSEA. Trimming shortened V by 4 bases and J by 0 bases, and 21 bases separated the two germline ends. This CDR3 contains 17 residues. As concerns this clone: Its antigen is as yet unknown.

Each replicate PCR on the sorted subsets used 200 ng DNA (around 30,000 T cell genomes). Generated by immunoSEQ multiplex PCR, the TCRdb table keeps only in-frame clones and is missing some. The sample lists fewer than 1.8 million clones; around 98.5% were seen once. The chain joins TRBV29-1 to TRBJ2-5, with D tentatively TRBD1 (5 bases). This sequence originates from a man aged 25 to 45 in good health. Sequenced: naive CD4+ T cells sorted from blood. The subset denotes: CD45RA+ positively selected. The CDR3 nucleotides read TGCAGCGTTGTCGGTGGACACAATGTTCCTTACCAAGAGACCCAGTACTTC. It specifies CSVVGGHNVPYQETQYF.